This T cell receptor (beta chain) was recorded in a study of T cell responses to AZD1222 COVID-19 vaccine. Trimming pared 6 bases from V and 0 bases from J, leaving 13 bases between. CDR1 and CDR2 (germline): MRHNA, SNTAGT. The CDR3 runs to 15 residues. Sequenced by immunoSEQ multiplex PCR; TCRdb stores in-frame clones only, minus some. This table has around 84,000 clones, about 91% appearing once. Sequencing was performed on peripheral blood, taken on day 0 of MenACWY control vaccination. This sequence joins TRBV6-4 and TRBJ2-3; D call uncertain. The TCR was taken from an adult in good health. CDR3 DNA sequence: TGTGCCAGCAGGAGTAGCCTTTCTAGCACAGATACGCAGTATTTT. Translating it yields CASRSSLSSTDTQYF.